This T cell receptor beta chain came from a study of CD4 T cells in relation to SARS-CoV-2 and coronaviruses. Unexposed donor CD4+ T cells date from about 2011-2019, before the COVID-19 pandemic. CD4+ T cells were isolated from the cells after roughly 11 days of culture. This clone was observed once. What it binds is not known. The repertoire was sequenced with immunoSEQ multiplex PCR; TCRdb's copy has only in-frame clones and lacks some. The repertoire consists of tens of thousands of clones, with approximately 78% occurring once and the leading ten covering around 13%. The sample was CD4+ T cells from PBMCs, cultured in vitro. This TCR was recovered from a human donor in good health.

In nucleotides, the CDR3 is TGTGCCAGCAGTTACGGGGCGGTGAAAGAGACCCAGTACTTC. Translating it yields CASSYGAVKETQYF. This chain links TRBV6-5 with TRBJ2-5, with a possible D match to TRBD1 (5 bases). Trimming cost V 2 bases and J 3 bases, with 10 bases left between them. Germline V gene lookup returns CDR1 MNHEY and CDR2 SVGAGI. This CDR3 is 14 amino acids long.